The 6 T cell receptor beta chains below come from one sample, sequenced in a study of OX40 agonist ivuxolimab in advanced cancers. Sequencing was performed with immunoSEQ multiplex PCR; in TCRdb, only in-frame clones are kept and a portion is missing. The sample consists of about 40,000 clones, around 89% of them appearing once. Here the sequenced sample was CD4+ or CD8+ T cells sorted from blood, taken in a trial of the OX40 agonist ivuxolimab. Receptors were obtained from an adult with an advanced solid tumor such as melanoma, head and neck, liver or kidney cancer.

The chain combines TRBV21-1 with TRBJ2-1; the D call of TRBD2 is as the table states it, not checked on the DNA. TRBV21-1 corresponds to a pseudogene. This CDR3 is built from 16 residues. The CDR3 is CASSKVRTRPYNEQFF. The CDR3 DNA sequence: TGTGCCAGCAGCAAAGTTAGGACTCGGCCATACAATGAGCAGTTCTTC.

CDR3 protein: CASSFVTPEQFF. For the CDR3, the DNA is TGTGCCAGCAGCTTTGTCACCCCTGAGCAGTTCTTC. The chain couples TRBV7-9 to TRBJ2-1; D uncertain. CDR3 size: 12 residues. V was cut by 3 bases and J by 9 bases, with 9 bases left in between. Germline V gives CDR1 SEHNR, CDR2 FQNEAQ (reference sequence).

The V call is TRBV29-1, the J call TRBJ1-4; D is unclear. Germline loops: CDR1 SQVTM, CDR2 ANQGSEA. This CDR3 has 13 amino acids. Trimming removed 3 bases at V and 0 bases at J, with 5 bases between. CDR3 sequence reads: CSVDDATNEKLFF. DNA of the CDR3: TGCAGCGTTGACGATGCAACTAATGAAAAACTGTTTTTT.

The chain joins TRBV28 to TRBJ2-5; D is uncertain. Germline CDR1 is MDHEN and CDR2 is SYDVKM. The CDR3 is 15 residues long. Trimming cost V 7 bases and J 1 base, with 16 bases left between them. The CDR3 sequence is CASTPGVRVQETQYF. DNA of the CDR3: TGTGCCAGCACCCCTGGAGTAAGGGTCCAAGAGACCCAGTACTTC.

This clone was seen a single time. The gene calls are TRBV7-9 and TRBJ2-7; 12 bases are a match to TRBD2. Germline CDR1 reads SEHNR; CDR2 reads FQNEAQ (reference sequence). V was pared by 5 bases and J by 6 bases, with 8 bases of the junction left unmatched. This CDR3 region has 15 residues. The CDR3 protein is CASSLRTSGTGEQYF. For the CDR3, the DNA is TGTGCCAGCAGCCTTAGGACTAGCGGGACAGGCGAGCAGTACTTC.

This chain joins TRBV5-1 and TRBJ1-1; TRBD1 is a possible D gene (6 bases). Germline V gene lookup returns CDR1 SGHRS and CDR2 YFSETQ. V lost 0 bases to trimming and J lost 5 bases, with 14 bases between them. The CDR3 has 15 amino acids. The CDR3 DNA reads as TGCGCCAGCAGCTTGGGCCAGGGGTTCGGAACTGAAGCTTTCTTT. Amino acids: CASSLGQGFGTEAFF.